Below are 13 T cell receptor beta chains sequenced from a single sample in a study of metastatic and nonmetastatic thyroid tumors. TCRdb recomputed clones from the PCR reads via MiXCR. The repertoire holds about 33,000 clones, roughly a sixth seen once, with around 12% in the top ten. Each patient went into thyroid surgery without having received any treatment. Sequencing was done on a sample of blood. The receptors here all came from a male donor with papillary thyroid cancer or a benign thyroid nodule (not recorded which). Some clones in this sample may be carry-over from other donors' samples.

This chain connects TRBV19 to TRBJ2-2, with D perhaps TRBD1 (6 bases). The V gene lost 3 bases and the J gene lost 4 bases, with 15 bases spanning the gap. CDR1 LNHDA and CDR2 SQIVND come from the germline V gene (reference sequence). There are 16 residues in the CDR3. The CDR3 sequence is CASSIGDKVVTGELFF. In nucleotides, the CDR3 is TGTGCCAGTAGTATTGGGGACAAAGTTGTCACCGGGGAGCTGTTTTTT.

The V and J genes are TRBV19 and TRBJ2-7; D is unclear. Germline loops: CDR1 LNHDA, CDR2 SQIVND (reference sequence). This CDR3 comprises 14 residues. V was clipped by 6 bases and J by 0 bases, with 12 bases between them. This chain's CDR3 is CASSKGSISYEQYF. The CDR3 bases are TGTGCCAGTAGCAAGGGATCTATCTCCTACGAGCAGTACTTC. Combining the CDR3 with reference TRBV19 and TRBJ2-7 gives the whole variable domain DGGITQSPKYLFRKEGQNVTLSCEQNLNHDAMYWYRQDPGQGLRLIYYSQIVNDFQKGDIAEGYSVSREKKESFPLTVTSAQKNPTAFYLCASSKGSISYEQYFGPGTRLTVT.

The sample holds many counts of this clone. The same CDR3 is also encoded by other DNA sequences in this sample. This chain links TRBV7-2 with TRBJ2-5; TRBD1 matches at 7 bases. CDR1 is SGHTA and CDR2 is FQGNSA in the germline V gene. The CDR3 contains 14 residues. Trimming at V came to 5 bases and at J to 2 bases, leaving 5 bases not matched to a gene. The CDR3 coding sequence is TGTGCCAGCAGCCCAACGGGACAGCAAGAGACCCAGTACTTC. It yields the protein CASSPTGQQETQYF. The complete variable domain, with remaining parts taken from reference TRBV7-2 and TRBJ2-5, reads GAGVSQSPSNKVTEKGKDVELRCDPISGHTALYWYRQSLGQGLEFLIYFQGNSAPDKSGLPSDRFSAERTGGSVSTLTIQRTQQEDSAVYLCASSPTGQQETQYFGPGTRLLVL.

This clone was observed at least ten times. V usage is TRBV4-2 and J usage is TRBJ1-1, with a possible D match to TRBD1 (6 bases). V was pared by 4 bases and J by 3 bases, with 21 bases between. CDR3 length equals 17 residues. Germline-derived CDR1 and CDR2 are LGHNA and YNFKEQ. In DNA, the CDR3 is TGTGCCAGCAGCCTAACAGGGTTCTCTAATTTAGACACTGAAGCTTTCTTT. This translates into CASSLTGFSNLDTEAFF.

As for this clone: The junction differs from germline at one of its ends, possibly a read error. This chain connects TRBV20-1 to TRBJ1-2; TRBD1 matches 8 bases. The germline V gene encodes CDR1 DFQATT and CDR2 SNEGSKA (reference sequence). This CDR3 is 13 amino acids long. The CDR3 reads CSAKDRAGYGHTF. The DNA for the CDR3 is TGCAGTGCTAAGGACAGGGCGGGCTATGGCCACACCTTC.

This clone has a single count. The chain recombines TRBV20-1 with TRBJ1-2; D might be TRBD1 (5 bases). Trimming removed 3 bases from V and 2 bases from J, with 10 bases in between. Germline V CDR1 and CDR2: DFQATT, SNEGSKA (reference sequence). The CDR3 length is 13 residues. CDR3 sequence (DNA): TGCAGTGCTAGGCGTAGGGACAACTATGGCTACACCTTC. This gives the protein CSARRRDNYGYTF.

The V gene is TRBV4-1, the J gene TRBJ1-2; no clear D gene. Between the trimmed V and J ends, which lost 0 bases and 8 bases, there was a span of 16 bases. This CDR3 has 15 residues. Germline CDR1 and CDR2: MGHRA and YSYEKL. The CDR3 region has the DNA TGCGCCAGCAGCCAAGATAGAAGTGTGGTGCGAGGCTACACCTTC. It translates to CASSQDRSVVRGYTF.

Concerning this clone itself: This may arise from a read error, as a much more abundant clone is one base away. CDR3: CASSVEGGGDSEQFF. The CDR3 region has the DNA TGTGCCAGCAGCGTAGAAGGCGGGGGGGACAGTGAGCAGTTCTTC. V gene TRBV9 combines with J gene TRBJ2-1; 9 nucleotides align to TRBD2. Per germline, CDR1 SGDLS and CDR2 YYNGEE. CDR3 size: 15 residues. After removal of 0 bases from V and 9 bases from J, the junction contained 7 bases not matched to a gene.

This clone was detected only a few times. The gene calls are TRBV28 and TRBJ2-7; a weak D match, TRBD1 (5 bases). Germline CDR1 reads MDHEN; CDR2 reads SYDVKM. The CDR3 length is 14 residues. V was shortened by 4 bases and J by 3 bases, with 13 bases between the two germline ends. The CDR3 loop is CASSYSSTDYEQYF. The CDR3 DNA reads as TGTGCCAGCAGTTACTCATCGACAGACTACGAGCAGTACTTC.

This clone qualifies as medium-sized. J is TRBJ1-2 and V is TRBV6-5; D call uncertain. Germline V CDR1 and CDR2: MNHEY, SVGAGI. This CDR3 contains 14 residues. V was clipped by 2 bases and J by 2 bases, with 9 bases between them. The CDR3 sequence: CASSYDSYNYGYTF. The CDR3 DNA follows: TGTGCCAGCAGTTACGATTCGTACAACTATGGCTACACCTTC.

The table lists this clone with a few counts. This chain connects TRBV6-1 to TRBJ1-1; D gene unclear. With 8 bases removed from V and 0 bases from J, the gap between germline ends came to 10 bases. The length of the CDR3 is 13 residues. Germline-derived CDR1 and CDR2 are MNHNS and SASEGT. The CDR3, as DNA: TGTGCCAGCCGCGGACGCATGAACACTGAAGCTTTCTTT. Translation: CASRGRMNTEAFF.

By share of the sample, this clone is medium-sized. The chain carries TRBV5-1 and TRBJ2-3; no clear D. This CDR3 region has 12 residues. Germline CDR1 is SGHRS and CDR2 is YFSETQ. The V end was cut by 5 bases, the J end by 4 bases, with 8 bases between. CDR3 loop: CASSRASDTQYF. The CDR3 DNA follows: TGCGCCAGCAGTCGGGCTTCAGATACGCAGTATTTT.

The table lists this clone with many counts. DNA of the CDR3: TGTGCCAGCAGTGAAGCGCGCAGGGAAGCTTTCTTT. This encodes CASSEARREAFF. The rearrangement joins TRBV2 to TRBJ1-1; D call uncertain. Germline V CDR1 and CDR2: SNHLY, FYNNEI. Deletions cut 0 bases from V and 8 bases from J, with 7 bases between. The CDR3 has 12 amino acids.